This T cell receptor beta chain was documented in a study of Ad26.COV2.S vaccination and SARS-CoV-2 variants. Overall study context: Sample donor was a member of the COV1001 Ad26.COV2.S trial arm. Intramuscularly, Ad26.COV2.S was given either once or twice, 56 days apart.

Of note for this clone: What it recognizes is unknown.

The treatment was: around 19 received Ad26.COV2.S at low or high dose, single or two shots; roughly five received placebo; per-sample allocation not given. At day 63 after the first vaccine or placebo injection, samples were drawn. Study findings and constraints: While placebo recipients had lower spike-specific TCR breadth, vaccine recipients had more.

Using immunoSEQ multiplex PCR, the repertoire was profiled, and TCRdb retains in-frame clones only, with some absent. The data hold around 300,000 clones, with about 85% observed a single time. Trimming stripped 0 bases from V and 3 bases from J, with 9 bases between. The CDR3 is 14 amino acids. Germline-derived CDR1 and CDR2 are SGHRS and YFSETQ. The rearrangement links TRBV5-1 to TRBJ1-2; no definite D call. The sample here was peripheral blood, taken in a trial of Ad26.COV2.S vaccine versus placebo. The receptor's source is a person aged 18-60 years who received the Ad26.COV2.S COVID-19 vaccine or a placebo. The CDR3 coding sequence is TGCGCCAGCAGCTTGGTGGGAACGGACTATGGCTACACCTTC. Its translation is CASSLVGTDYGYTF.